This T cell receptor (beta chain) was observed in a study of technical replicates of blood from a handful of donors. The V and J ends lost 2 bases and 7 bases, in that order; junction bases with no gene match: 5. Germline CDR1 is GTSNPN and CDR2 is SVGIG (reference sequence). The CDR3 is 13 amino acids. Repertoires were generated with immunoSEQ multiplex PCR, while TCRdb's copy carries only in-frame clones and drops some. Of some 74,000 clones listed, 80% to 95% are singletons. V is TRBV30 and J is TRBJ2-1, with 7 bases aligning to TRBD1. The source of this sequence is a human donor in good health. Sequencing was carried out using T cells isolated from PBMCs. Here the CDR3 reads CAWSSDRINEQFF. CDR3 bases: TGTGCCTGGAGTTCGGACAGGATTAATGAGCAGTTCTTC.